This T cell receptor beta chain was recorded in a study of T cell clones after liver transplantation. Sorting of unstimulated PBMCs yielded separate CD3+CD4+ and CD3+CD8+ fractions. Germline values: CDR1 MNHEY, CDR2 SVGAGI. The CDR3 is 12 residues long. The V end lost 6 bases, the J end lost 7 bases, and 11 bases lay between the germline ends. Study-wide results and caveats: A larger donor-reactive than third-party decline suggested partial antigen-specific deletion.

Assay: immunoSEQ multiplex PCR; the TCRdb copy retains only in-frame clones and omits some. In the table there are some 70,000 clones, about 80% of which are singletons. As to this clone: The antigen remains undetermined.

The receptor was isolated from a human donor who received a liver transplant. Sequencing was performed on CD4+ T cells from blood, taken before liver transplant. The chain combines TRBV6-5 with TRBJ2-3, with TRBD1 as a possible D gene (5 bases). The CDR3 DNA reads TGTGCCAGCAGATCTCTGGGGCATACGCAGTATTTT. Amino acids: CASRSLGHTQYF.